The 18 T cell receptor beta chains in this list originate from one sample, sequenced in a study of blood T cell repertoires in COVID-19. Method: immunoSEQ multiplex PCR; TCRdb's copy keeps in-frame clones and lacks some. The sample carries about 150,000 clones, about 86% recorded once. The sample comprised PBMCs or T cells enriched from blood (not recorded which). Receptors originate from a man over 45 who had recovered from COVID-19.

This chain joins TRBV6-5 and TRBJ2-3; no clear D. Germline V lookup: CDR1 MNHEY, CDR2 SVGAGI. There are 12 residues in the CDR3. Deletions cut 5 bases from V and 3 bases from J, with 6 bases between. CDR3 loop: CASSTPTDTQYF. As DNA, the CDR3 is TGTGCCAGCAGTACACCTACAGATACGCAGTATTTT.

On this clone itself: Relative to the germline gene, one junction end is altered; a read error may explain this. The J gene is TRBJ2-3, the V gene TRBV7-8; 8 bases line up with TRBD2. This CDR3 spans 14 amino acids. Germline assignment: CDR1 SGHVS and CDR2 FQNEAQ. CDR3 in amino acids: CASSGGGRTDTQYF. Written as DNA, the CDR3 is TGTGCCAGCAGCGGCGGGGGGCGCACGGATACGCAGTATTTT.

The chain recombines TRBV7-9 with TRBJ1-4, with 8 bases fitting TRBD1. The CDR3 covers 14 residues. The germline V gene encodes CDR1 SEHNR and CDR2 FQNEAQ (reference sequence). The ends lost 2 bases at V and 6 bases at J; junction bases unmatched: 2. The chain's CDR3 is CASSLQGAYEKLFF. Here the CDR3 DNA reads TGTGCCAGCAGCTTACAGGGGGCGTATGAAAAACTGTTTTTT.

The J gene is TRBJ1-2, the V gene TRBV20-1; D remains unclear. The germline CDR1 and CDR2 sequences are DFQATT and SNEGSKA (reference sequence). The CDR3 length is 11 residues. Trimming removed 3 bases at V and 3 bases at J, with 5 bases between. CDR3 sequence: CSASTDYGYTF. CDR3 bases: TGCAGTGCTAGCACAGACTATGGCTACACCTTC.

This clone appeared a few times. This chain uses TRBV14 with TRBJ1-5; no reliable D call. CDR1 and CDR2 from the germline V gene are SGHDN and FVKESK. This CDR3 comprises 15 residues. V lost 2 bases to trimming and J lost 6 bases, with 14 bases between them. CDR3 in amino acids: CASSQSGLGPQPQHF. Here the CDR3 DNA reads TGTGCCAGCAGCCAAAGCGGGTTAGGGCCTCAGCCCCAGCATTTT.

CDR3 coding DNA: TGCGCCAGCAACCTCGAGACAACGAACACCGGGGAGCTGTTTTTT. Protein: CASNLETTNTGELFF. This rearrangement joins TRBV23-1 to TRBJ2-2; D gene ambiguous. Being an ORF, TRBV23-1 has a function that is uncertain. The CDR3 is made up of 15 amino acids. The V end lost 7 bases, the J end lost 0 bases, and 12 bases lay between the germline ends.

The rearrangement joins TRBV30 to TRBJ1-6; 7 bases are shared with TRBD1. Germline lookup yields CDR1 GTSNPN and CDR2 SVGIG (reference sequence). V trimming: 5 bases; J trimming: 7 bases; junction bases outside the gene matches: 8. The CDR3 has 14 amino acids. The CDR3 DNA reads as TGTGCCTGGGAGAGGGGACAGCGGAATTCACCCCTCCACTTT. This codes for CAWERGQRNSPLHF.

This clone came up once. The chain links TRBV2 to TRBJ1-5; D remains unclear. V was clipped by 4 bases and J by 3 bases, with 7 bases between them. This CDR3 has 13 amino acids. Germline assignment: CDR1 SNHLY and CDR2 FYNNEI. The CDR3 sequence: CASSGQNNQPQHF. Here the CDR3 DNA reads TGTGCCAGCAGTGGGCAAAACAATCAGCCCCAGCATTTT.

The genes are TRBV5-8 and TRBJ1-4; 7 positions match TRBD1. This CDR3 has 17 amino acids. V trimming: 0 bases; J trimming: 4 bases; junction bases outside the gene matches: 9. Per germline, CDR1 SGHTS and CDR2 YDEGEE. In DNA, the CDR3 is TGTGCCAGCAGCTTGGCGTTGAGGACAGGCATTAATGAAAAACTGTTTTTT. It translates to CASSLALRTGINEKLFF. Supplemented by reference TRBV5-8 and TRBJ1-4, the full variable domain reads EAGVTQSPTHLIKTRGQQATLRCSPISGHTSVYWYQQALGLGLQFLLWYDEGEERNRGNFPPRFSGRQFPNYSSELNVNALELEDSALYLCASSLALRTGINEKLFFGSGTQLSVL.

The CDR3 sequence is CASRSAGAPNPWNTEAFF. The CDR3 DNA is TGTGCCAGCAGGTCAGCGGGGGCCCCAAATCCTTGGAACACTGAAGCTTTCTTT. J is TRBJ1-1 and V is TRBV7-2; D possibly corresponds to TRBD1 (6 bases). The CDR3 totals 18 residues. From germline, CDR1 is SGHTA and CDR2 FQGNSA. V gave up 6 bases and J gave up 1 base, with 24 bases separating them.

In DNA form, the CDR3 reads TGTGCCAGCAGCGCCGGGGAGGGCTCTGGAAACACCATATATTTT. It is translated as CASSAGEGSGNTIYF. The chain recombines TRBV9 with TRBJ1-3; D is undetermined. The V end was cut by 3 bases, the J end by 0 bases, with 10 bases between. The CDR3 consists of 15 residues. The V gene's germline CDR1 is SGDLS and CDR2 YYNGEE.

This chain joins TRBV7-3 and TRBJ1-1; D gene uncertain. Trimming pared 2 bases from V and 0 bases from J, leaving 4 bases between. CDR3 length: 13 amino acids. Germline-derived CDR1 and CDR2 are SGHTA and FQGTGA. The CDR3 DNA reads as TGTGCCAGCAGCTTACAGGTGAACACTGAAGCTTTCTTT. Its protein is CASSLQVNTEAFF. Combining the CDR3 with reference TRBV7-3 and TRBJ1-1 gives the whole variable domain GAGVSQTPSNKVTEKGKYVELRCDPISGHTALYWYRQSLGQGPEFLIYFQGTGAADDSGLPNDRFFAVRPEGSVSTLKIQRTERGDSAVYLCASSLQVNTEAFFGQGTRLTVV.

The gene calls are TRBV11-2 and TRBJ2-3, with TRBD1 as a possible D gene (7 bases). CDR1 SGHAT and CDR2 FQNNGV come from the germline V gene. The CDR3 has 15 amino acids. Deletions cut 1 base from V and 5 bases from J, with 13 bases between. As DNA, the CDR3 is TGTGCCAGCAGCTTAGCAGGGGGGACAGAAGATACGCAGTATTTT. Protein sequence: CASSLAGGTEDTQYF. The full variable domain, in which reference TRBV11-2 and TRBJ2-3 provide the parts outside the CDR3, is EAGVAQSPRYKIIEKRQSVAFWCNPISGHATLYWYQQILGQGPKLLIQFQNNGVVDDSQLPKDRFSAERLKGVDSTLKIQPAKLEDSAVYLCASSLAGGTEDTQYFGPGTRLTVL.

This chain connects TRBV7-9 to TRBJ1-4; 8 positions match TRBD1. Unmatched junction bases numbered 7, after V lost 4 bases and J lost 0 bases. The germline gives CDR1 SEHNR, CDR2 FQNEAQ (reference sequence). This CDR3 comprises 17 residues. The CDR3 is CASSYAGGFATNEKLFF. For the CDR3, the DNA is TGTGCCAGCAGCTATGCAGGGGGCTTTGCAACTAATGAAAAACTGTTTTTT.

The V call is TRBV2, the J call TRBJ2-3; D is possibly TRBD2 (7 bases). The germline V gene encodes CDR1 SNHLY and CDR2 FYNNEI. V was cut by 5 bases and J by 7 bases, with 16 bases left in between. This CDR3 is 14 amino acids long. For the CDR3, the DNA is TGTGCCAGCAGTAGGAGGGAGGGGGGGAATACGCAGTATTTT. Amino acids: CASSRREGGNTQYF.

The chain carries TRBV6-1 and TRBJ1-2; weak D call: TRBD1 (5 bases). Trimming took 3 bases from V and 7 from J, leaving 15 bases between them. From germline, CDR1 is MNHNS and CDR2 SASEGT. This CDR3 contains 14 residues. The CDR3 protein is CASSERGTPRGYTF. In DNA form, the CDR3 reads TGTGCCAGCAGTGAGCGGGGGACCCCGCGTGGCTACACCTTC.

The chain combines TRBV6-6 with TRBJ1-2; D is uncertain. This CDR3 has 15 residues. Trimming removed 6 bases from V and 0 bases from J, with 14 bases in between. The germline V gene encodes CDR1 MNHNY and CDR2 SVGAGI (reference sequence). This CDR3 is CASSQISATNYGYTF. In DNA form, the CDR3 reads TGTGCCAGCAGCCAAATCAGCGCGACTAACTATGGCTACACCTTC.

This clone was recorded once. CDR3 sequence: CASSQDLSSPGTDTQYF. The CDR3 DNA reads TGTGCCAGCAGCCAAGATCTATCGAGCCCGGGCACAGATACGCAGTATTTT. This chain uses TRBV3-1 (or the pseudogene TRBV3-2) with TRBJ2-3, with D uncertain. Trimming took 0 bases from V and 1 from J, leaving 14 bases between them. Per germline, CDR1 LGHDT and CDR2 YNNKEL (reference sequence). This CDR3 is built from 17 residues.